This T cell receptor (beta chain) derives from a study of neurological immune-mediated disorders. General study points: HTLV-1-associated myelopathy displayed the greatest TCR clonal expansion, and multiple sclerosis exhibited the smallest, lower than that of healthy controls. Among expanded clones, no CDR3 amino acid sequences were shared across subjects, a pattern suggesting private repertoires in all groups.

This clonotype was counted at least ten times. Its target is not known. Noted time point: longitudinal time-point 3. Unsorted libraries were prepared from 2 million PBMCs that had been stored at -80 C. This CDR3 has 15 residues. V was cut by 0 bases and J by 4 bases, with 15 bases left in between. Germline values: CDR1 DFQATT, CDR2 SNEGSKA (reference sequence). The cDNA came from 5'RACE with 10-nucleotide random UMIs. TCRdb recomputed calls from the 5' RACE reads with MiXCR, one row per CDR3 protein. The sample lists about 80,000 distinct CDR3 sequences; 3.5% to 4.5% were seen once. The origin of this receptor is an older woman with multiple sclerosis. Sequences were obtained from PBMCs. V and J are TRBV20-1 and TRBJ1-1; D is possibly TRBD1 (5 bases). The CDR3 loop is CSARDLSGGGTEAFF. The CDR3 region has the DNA TGCAGTGCTAGAGATTTAAGTGGGGGAGGCACTGAAGCTTTCTTT.